This TCR beta chain was sequenced during a study of shared clonotypes between healthy human individuals. Overall study findings and caveats: Compared with memory subsets, naive subsets generally had larger estimated richness. Relative to their counterparts shared across all four donors, non-shared clonotypes exhibited diminished generation probabilities.

Details on this clone: The antigen remains unidentified.

This table comes from immunoSEQ multiplex PCR, and its TCRdb copy is limited to in-frame clones, with some not included. Of 98,000 or so clones in the sample, 68% were seen once. There are 15 residues in the CDR3. Germline V gives CDR1 MGHRA, CDR2 YSYEKL. Trimming took 4 bases from V and 4 from J; bases not matched to a gene: 8. Sequencing was performed on memory CD8+ T cells sorted from blood. Subset noted: CD45RO+ cells pooled with CCR7-negative TemRA cells. The V and J genes are TRBV4-1 and TRBJ2-7; 9 bases match TRBD1. This TCR derives from a woman in her 30s in good health. CDR3 in DNA: TGCGCCAGCAGCCTGAGCATACAGGGGGCTTACGAGCAGTACTTC. This translates into CASSLSIQGAYEQYF.